A single sample is the source of the 10 T cell receptor beta chains below, sequenced in a study of spatial heterogeneity in lung cancer. TCRdb independently ran MiXCR on the 5' RACE reads; one entry per CDR3 protein. The sample shows 13,000 or so distinct CDR3 sequences, 3% to 4% of them seen only once. The sample's time point: sample taken at primary tumor resection. The study sequenced unsorted whole RNA from tumor, nontumor lung or frozen PBMC. Sequencing used PBMCs, obtained at surgery. These receptors originate from a male donor with early-stage non-small cell lung cancer.

By share of the sample, this clonotype is medium-sized. With the library built for alpha chains, this beta chain is off target and its frequency is not meaningful. Here the CDR3 reads CASGSPGQDPSGELFF. The DNA of the CDR3 is TGTGCCAGCGGCTCGCCGGGACAGGACCCCTCCGGGGAGCTGTTTTTT. The V gene is TRBV4-2, the J gene TRBJ2-2; TRBD1 aligns across 8 bases. This CDR3 spans 16 amino acids. Losses at the gene ends were 8 bases for V and 6 bases for J; bases not matched to a gene: 14. Germline V gene data show CDR1 as LGHNA and CDR2 as YNFKEQ.

Turning to this clonotype: Within a library made for alpha chains, this beta chain is off target, and its count is uninformative. The chain uses TRBV12-3 or TRBV12-4 and TRBJ2-2, with D tentatively TRBD1 (6 bases). This CDR3 region has 15 residues. V was clipped by 2 bases and J by 6 bases, with 13 bases between them. The CDR3 nucleotides are TGTGCCAGCAGTTTACAGGGGACCTCTTCCGGGGAGCTGTTTTTT. As protein: CASSLQGTSSGELFF.

This clonotype was observed at least ten times. This beta chain slipped into a library made for alpha chains as a stray read, so its size is not meaningful. V and J are TRBV27 and TRBJ2-7; possibly TRBD1 for D (6 bases). This CDR3 spans 13 amino acids. CDR1 and CDR2 from the germline V gene are MNHEY and SMNVEV (reference sequence). The V end lost 7 bases, the J end lost 5 bases, and 15 bases lay between the germline ends. The CDR3 DNA is TGTGCCAGCACTTCTCCCAGGGGCGACGAGCAGTACTTC. Its translation: CASTSPRGDEQYF.

This clonotype was seen just once. This beta chain is an off-target read within a library intended for alpha chains, so its frequency means little. The J gene is TRBJ2-3, the V gene TRBV27, with D hard to call. This CDR3 is built from 15 residues. Trimming left V 6 bases short and J 1 base short, with 14 bases between. The germline V gene encodes CDR1 MNHEY and CDR2 SMNVEV (reference sequence). The chain's CDR3 is CASSTTQFRTDTQYF. In nucleotides, the CDR3 is TGTGCCAGCAGCACTACACAATTTCGCACAGATACGCAGTATTTT.

A word on this clonotype: The size of this beta chain means little, since it is a stray read in a library made for alpha chains. V and J are TRBV6-2 or TRBV6-3 and TRBJ2-7; D may be TRBD2 (6 bases). CDR1 is MNHEY and CDR2 is SVGEGT in the germline V gene. The CDR3 loop spans 13 amino acids. The V gene lost 8 bases and the J gene lost 0 bases, with 11 bases spanning the gap. The CDR3 nucleotides are TGTGCCAGCCTAAGGACTACCTCCTACGAGCAGTACTTC. Translated, it gives CASLRTTSYEQYF.

This clonotype was detected many times. The size of this beta chain means little, since it is a stray read in a library made for alpha chains. This sequence joins TRBV6-2 or TRBV6-3 and TRBJ2-6, with D perhaps TRBD1 or TRBD2 (6 bases each). CDR3 length equals 19 residues. V was trimmed by 6 bases and J by 0 bases, leaving 21 bases between them. Germline V gene lookup returns CDR1 MNHEY and CDR2 SVGEGT. This CDR3 is CASSTRRDRTTSGANVLTF. The CDR3, as DNA: TGTGCCAGCAGCACCCGCCGTGACAGGACTACCTCTGGGGCCAACGTCCTGACTTTC.

This clonotype has a count of ten or more. This beta chain represents an off-target read in a library built for alpha chains; its size is of limited meaning. The V call is TRBV6-5, the J call TRBJ2-1; a possible D gene is TRBD2 (8 bases). Trimming pared 5 bases from V and 7 bases from J, leaving 27 bases between. This CDR3 region has 18 residues. Germline V gene lookup returns CDR1 MNHEY and CDR2 SVGAGI. The CDR3 spells CASSTDRVWSGRLNEQFF. The CDR3 region has the DNA TGTGCCAGCAGTACCGACAGGGTCTGGAGCGGGAGATTGAATGAGCAGTTCTTC.

This clonotype was recorded many times. A library made for alpha chains picked up this beta chain off target, so its size means little. The rearrangement links TRBV2 to TRBJ2-1; D remains unclear. Germline lookup yields CDR1 SNHLY and CDR2 FYNNEI. V dropped 8 bases and J dropped 10 bases, with 12 bases sitting between them. This CDR3 has 11 residues. The CDR3: CASLRPPEQFF. The CDR3 DNA is TGTGCCAGCCTCCGGCCCCCCGAGCAGTTCTTC.

This clonotype was detected many times. Being off target in a library aimed at alpha chains, this beta chain has a size of little meaning. The chain links TRBV6-5 to TRBJ2-7; weak D call: TRBD1 (5 bases). The germline CDR1 and CDR2 sequences are MNHEY and SVGAGI. V lost 7 bases and J 4 bases, leaving 11 bases between the germline ends. The CDR3 has 12 residues. The CDR3 sequence is CASNGQGYEQYF. The DNA of the CDR3 is TGTGCCAGCAACGGGCAGGGTTACGAGCAGTACTTC.

Regarding this clonotype: This beta chain slipped into a library made for alpha chains as a stray read, so its size is not meaningful. J is TRBJ2-2 and V is TRBV5-6; D is possibly TRBD2 (6 bases). V lost 0 bases and J lost 6, with 12 bases in between. Germline CDR1 reads SGHDT; CDR2 reads YYEEEE. The CDR3 spans 15 residues. CDR3 loop: CASSLGEERPGELFF. The CDR3 bases are TGTGCCAGCAGCTTGGGGGAGGAGCGTCCCGGGGAGCTGTTTTTT.